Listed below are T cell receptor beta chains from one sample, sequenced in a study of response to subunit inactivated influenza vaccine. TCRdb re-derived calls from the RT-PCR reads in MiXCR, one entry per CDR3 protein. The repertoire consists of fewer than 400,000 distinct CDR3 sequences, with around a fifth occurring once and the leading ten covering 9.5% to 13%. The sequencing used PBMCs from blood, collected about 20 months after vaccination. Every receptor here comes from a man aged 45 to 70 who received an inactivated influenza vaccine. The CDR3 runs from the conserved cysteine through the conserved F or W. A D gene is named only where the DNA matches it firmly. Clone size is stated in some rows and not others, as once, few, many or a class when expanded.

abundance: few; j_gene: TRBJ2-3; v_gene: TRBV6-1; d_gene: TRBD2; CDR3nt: TGTGCCAGCAGGCGGGAGGGAAATACAGATACGCAGTATTTT; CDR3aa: CASRREGNTDTQYF
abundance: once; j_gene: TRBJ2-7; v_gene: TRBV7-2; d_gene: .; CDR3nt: TGTGCCAGCAGCTTAGAGGGACACGCATTCTACGAGCAGTACTTC; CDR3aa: CASSLEGHAFYEQYF
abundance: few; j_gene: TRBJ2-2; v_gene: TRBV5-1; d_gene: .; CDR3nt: TGCGCCAGCAGTCCGGACCTCGGGGAGCTGTTTTTT; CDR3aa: CASSPDLGELFF
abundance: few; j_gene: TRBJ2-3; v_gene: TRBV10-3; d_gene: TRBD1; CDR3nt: TGTGCCATCAGTTATCAACAGGGGCTCACAGATACGCAGTATTTT; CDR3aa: CAISYQQGLTDTQYF
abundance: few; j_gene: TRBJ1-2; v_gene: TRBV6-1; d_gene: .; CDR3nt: TGTGCCAGCAGTCTAGATCAGATCTATGGCTACACCTTC; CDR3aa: CASSLDQIYGYTF
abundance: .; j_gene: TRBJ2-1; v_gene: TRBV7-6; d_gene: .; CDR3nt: TGTGCCAGCAGCAAAGACAGTGGCGTTTACAATGAGCAGTTCTTC; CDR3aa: CASSKDSGVYNEQFF
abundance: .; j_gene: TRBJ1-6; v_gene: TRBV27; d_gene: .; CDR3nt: TGTGCCAGCAGCCAATCGTTGGCCCTCTATAATTCACCCCTCCACTTT; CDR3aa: CASSQSLALYNSPLHF
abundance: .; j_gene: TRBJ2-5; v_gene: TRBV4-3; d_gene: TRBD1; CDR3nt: TGCGCCAGCAGCCAAGATCTGCAGGGGGTATTGGAGACCCAGTACTTC; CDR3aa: CASSQDLQGVLETQYF
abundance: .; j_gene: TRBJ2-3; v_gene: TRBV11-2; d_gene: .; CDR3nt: TGTGCCAGCAGCGACCCGGGACTCATCACAGATACGCAGTATTTT; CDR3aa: CASSDPGLITDTQYF
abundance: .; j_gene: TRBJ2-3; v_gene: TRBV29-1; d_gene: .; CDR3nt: TGCAGCGTTGAGGGCACAGATACGCAGTATTTT; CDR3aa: CSVEGTDTQYF
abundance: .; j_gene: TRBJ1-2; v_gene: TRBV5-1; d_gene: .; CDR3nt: TGCGCCAGCAGCTTGGGGGAGTTCAACTATGGCTACACCTTC; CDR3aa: CASSLGEFNYGYTF
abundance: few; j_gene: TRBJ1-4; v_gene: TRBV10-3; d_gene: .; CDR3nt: TGTGCCATCGGTCCGGGGATAGAGGAAAAACTGTTTTTT; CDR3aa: CAIGPGIEEKLFF
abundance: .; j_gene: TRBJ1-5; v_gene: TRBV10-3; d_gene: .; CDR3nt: TGTGCCATCAGTGACCCGAAAAACGGGGATCAGCCCCAGCATTTT; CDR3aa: CAISDPKNGDQPQHF
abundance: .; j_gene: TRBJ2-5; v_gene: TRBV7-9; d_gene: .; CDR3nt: TGTGCCAGCAGCCCCGGGACGGAAGAGACCCAGTACTTC; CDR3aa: CASSPGTEETQYF
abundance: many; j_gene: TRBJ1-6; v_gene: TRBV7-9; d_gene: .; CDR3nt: TGTGCCAGCAGCTTGGCGGATAATTCACCCCTCCACTTT; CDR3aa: CASSLADNSPLHF
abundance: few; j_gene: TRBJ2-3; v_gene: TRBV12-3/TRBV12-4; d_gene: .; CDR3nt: TGTGCCAGCAGTTTACAGGGGATCACAGATACGCAGTATTTT; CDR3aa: CASSLQGITDTQYF
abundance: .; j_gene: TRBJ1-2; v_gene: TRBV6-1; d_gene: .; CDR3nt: TGTGCCGCCTTCTCCGGGACCCGGGTTCCCTATGGCTACACCTTC; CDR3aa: CAAFSGTRVPYGYTF
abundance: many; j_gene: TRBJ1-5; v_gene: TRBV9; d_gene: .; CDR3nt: TGTGCCAGCAGCGTAGGAGACGGAGAGCCCCAGCATTTT; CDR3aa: CASSVGDGEPQHF
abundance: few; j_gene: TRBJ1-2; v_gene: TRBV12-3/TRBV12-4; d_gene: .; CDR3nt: TGTGCCAGCAGCTGGGCGGGGGACCGACTACTGAGGGGCTACACCTTC; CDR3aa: CASSWAGDRLLRGYTF
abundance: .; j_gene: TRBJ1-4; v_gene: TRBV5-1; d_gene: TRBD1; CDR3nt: TGCGCCAGCAGCCCCGGCGCAGGGGGCGCGAGTGAAAAACTGTTTTTT; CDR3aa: CASSPGAGGASEKLFF
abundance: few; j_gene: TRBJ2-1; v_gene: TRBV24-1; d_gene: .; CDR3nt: TGTGCCACCAGTGACTACCTTAATGAGCAGTTCTTC; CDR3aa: CATSDYLNEQFF
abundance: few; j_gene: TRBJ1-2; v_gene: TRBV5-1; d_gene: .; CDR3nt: TGCGCCAGCAGCTTGTTGGGGGGGCAGGAGGATGGCTACACCTTC; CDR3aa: CASSLLGGQEDGYTF
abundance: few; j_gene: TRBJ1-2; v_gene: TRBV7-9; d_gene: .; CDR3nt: TGTGCCAGCAGCTTGAGAGATTCATGGGGCTATGGCTACACCTTC; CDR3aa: CASSLRDSWGYGYTF
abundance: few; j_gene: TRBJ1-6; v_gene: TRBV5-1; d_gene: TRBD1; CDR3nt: TGCGCCAGCAGCTTTACCGCCCTCGGACAGGGGAATTCACCCCTCCACTTT; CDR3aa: CASSFTALGQGNSPLHF
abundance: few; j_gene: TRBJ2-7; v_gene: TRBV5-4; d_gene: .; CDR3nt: TGTGCCAGCAGCCTTCAAACGACAGTCTACGAGCAGTACTTC; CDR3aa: CASSLQTTVYEQYF
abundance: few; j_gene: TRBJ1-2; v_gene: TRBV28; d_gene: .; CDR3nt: TGTGCCAGCAGTTCCCGGACAGCCAACTATGGCTACACCTTC; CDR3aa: CASSSRTANYGYTF
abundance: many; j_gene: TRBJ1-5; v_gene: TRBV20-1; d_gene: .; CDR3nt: TGCAGTGCTCTGGACGGTCTTGTGCCCCAGCATTTT; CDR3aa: CSALDGLVPQHF
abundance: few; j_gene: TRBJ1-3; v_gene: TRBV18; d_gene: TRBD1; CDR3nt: TGTGCCAGCTCACCACGGGACAGTGGAAACACCATATATTTT; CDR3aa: CASSPRDSGNTIYF
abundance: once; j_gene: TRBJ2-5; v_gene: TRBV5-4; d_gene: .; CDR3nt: TGTGCCAGCAGCTTCACAGGGAGTACCCAAGAGACCCAGTACTTC; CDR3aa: CASSFTGSTQETQYF
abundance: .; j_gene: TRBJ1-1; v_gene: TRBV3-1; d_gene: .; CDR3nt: TGTGCCAGCAGCCAAGGGTTGGGGTCGAGCACTGAAGCTTTCTTT; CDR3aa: CASSQGLGSSTEAFF
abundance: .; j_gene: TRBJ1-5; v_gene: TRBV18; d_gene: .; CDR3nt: TGTGCCAGCTCACCACCGAACAGGGAGGGTCAGCCCCAGCATTTT; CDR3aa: CASSPPNREGQPQHF
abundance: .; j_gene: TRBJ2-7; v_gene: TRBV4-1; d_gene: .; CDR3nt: TGCGCCAGCAGCCAAGCCGGGACGGGAACCTACGAGCAGTACTTC; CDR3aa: CASSQAGTGTYEQYF
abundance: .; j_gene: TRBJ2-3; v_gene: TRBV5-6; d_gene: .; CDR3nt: TGTGCCAGCAGCTTGCCAAGGCGGGTAACAGATACGCAGTATTTT; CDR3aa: CASSLPRRVTDTQYF
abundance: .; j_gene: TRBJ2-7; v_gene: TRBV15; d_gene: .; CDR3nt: TGTGCCACCAGCCGAGGGCGGGGAGGAGGGGGTGAGCAGTACTTC; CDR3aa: CATSRGRGGGGEQYF
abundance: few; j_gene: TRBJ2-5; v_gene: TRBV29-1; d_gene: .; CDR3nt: TGCAGCGTTGCCCTGTCGAGGGGCGCATTGGAGACCCAGTACTTC; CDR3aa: CSVALSRGALETQYF
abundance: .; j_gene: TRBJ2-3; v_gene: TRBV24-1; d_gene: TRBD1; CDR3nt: TGTGCCACCAGTGATCGGTCGTGGACAGGGCATCCAGATACGCAGTATTTT; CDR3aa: CATSDRSWTGHPDTQYF
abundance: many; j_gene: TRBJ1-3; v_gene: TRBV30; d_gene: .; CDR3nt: TGTGCCTGGAGTGTTGCAAAAAACACCATATATTTT; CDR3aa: CAWSVAKNTIYF
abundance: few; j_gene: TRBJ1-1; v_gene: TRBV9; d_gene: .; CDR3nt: TGTGCCAGCAGCGTAGTTCCAATACAGGAGAACACTGAAGCTTTCTTT; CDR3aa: CASSVVPIQENTEAFF
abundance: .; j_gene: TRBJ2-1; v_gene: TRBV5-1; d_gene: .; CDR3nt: TGCGCCAGCAGCTTGGCCTCAGGGTATTCCTACAATGAGCAGTTCTTC; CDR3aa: CASSLASGYSYNEQFF
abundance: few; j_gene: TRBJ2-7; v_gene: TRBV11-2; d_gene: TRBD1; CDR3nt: TGTGCCAGCAGCTCGATCAGGGGGCGATTCTACGAGCAGTACTTC; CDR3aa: CASSSIRGRFYEQYF
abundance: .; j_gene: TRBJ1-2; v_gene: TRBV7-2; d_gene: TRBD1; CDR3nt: TGTGCCAGCAGCTTGGGGGGACAGGGATCATCCTATGGCTACACCTTC; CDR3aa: CASSLGGQGSSYGYTF
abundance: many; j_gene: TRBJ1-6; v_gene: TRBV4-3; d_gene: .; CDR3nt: TGCGCCAGCAGCCAAGTCCCCCTCCCGGGGAATTCACCCCTCCACTTT; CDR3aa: CASSQVPLPGNSPLHF
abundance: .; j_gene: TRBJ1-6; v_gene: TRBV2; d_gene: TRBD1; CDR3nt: TGTGCCAGCAGCAGGACAGGGGGCTCACCCCTCCACTTT; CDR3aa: CASSRTGGSPLHF
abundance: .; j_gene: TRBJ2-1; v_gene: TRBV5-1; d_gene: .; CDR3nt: TGCGCCAGCAGCTTGTGGGCCAGCAATGAGCAGTTCTTC; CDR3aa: CASSLWASNEQFF
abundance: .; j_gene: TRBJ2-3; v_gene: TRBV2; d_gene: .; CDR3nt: TGTGCCAGCAGTGAACAGGCATCATTGGATACGCAGTATTTT; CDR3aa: CASSEQASLDTQYF
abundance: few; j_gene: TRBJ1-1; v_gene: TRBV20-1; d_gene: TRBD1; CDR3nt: TGCAGTGCTCTCCGGGACAGGCGAATCTCGAACACTGAAGCTTTCTTT; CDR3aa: CSALRDRRISNTEAFF
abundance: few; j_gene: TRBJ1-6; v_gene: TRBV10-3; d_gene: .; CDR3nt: TGTGCCATCAGTGAGTCGACCGGGAATCATTCACCCCTCCACTTT; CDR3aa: CAISESTGNHSPLHF
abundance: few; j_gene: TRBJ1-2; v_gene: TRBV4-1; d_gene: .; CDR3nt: TGCGCCAGCAGCCAAGAAGGCCACGGGCGGTCACCTAACTATGGCTACACCTTC; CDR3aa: CASSQEGHGRSPNYGYTF
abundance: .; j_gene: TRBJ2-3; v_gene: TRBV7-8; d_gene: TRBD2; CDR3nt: TGTGCCAGCAGCTCCCAAAGCGGGAGCTCCACCTTCAGGGTTACTTTT; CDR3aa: CASSSQSGSSTFRVTF
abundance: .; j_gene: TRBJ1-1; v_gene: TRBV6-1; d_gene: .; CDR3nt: TGTGCCAGCAGCCCTGGCGCCTGGGGGGCTGAAGCTTTCTTT; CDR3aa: CASSPGAWGAEAFF
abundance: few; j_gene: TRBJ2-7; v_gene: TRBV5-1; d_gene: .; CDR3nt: TGCGCCAGCAGCTTGGTGACCGGGGTAGGGTCCTACGAGCAGTACTTC; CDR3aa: CASSLVTGVGSYEQYF
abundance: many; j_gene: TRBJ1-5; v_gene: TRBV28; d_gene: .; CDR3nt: TGTGCCAGCAGAAGCAATCAGCCCCAGCATTTT; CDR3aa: CASRSNQPQHF
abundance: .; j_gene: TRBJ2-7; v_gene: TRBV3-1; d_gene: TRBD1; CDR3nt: TGTGCCAGCAGCCACCGCGCGGACAGGGCCACCTACGAGCAGTACTTC; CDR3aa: CASSHRADRATYEQYF
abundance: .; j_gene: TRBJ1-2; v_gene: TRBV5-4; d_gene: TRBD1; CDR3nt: TGTGCCAGCGGGGACAGGGGATTAGATAACTATGGCTACACCTTC; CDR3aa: CASGDRGLDNYGYTF